Listed below are T cell receptor beta chains from one sample, sequenced in a study of blood T cell repertoires in COVID-19. TCRdb keeps only in-frame clones here, not all; method: immunoSEQ multiplex PCR. The sample includes 130,000 to 150,000 clones, about 87% of them seen just once. The sample taken for sequencing was peripheral blood. Receptors were obtained from a man aged 50 or older who had recovered from COVID-19. CDR3s include the opening cysteine and the closing phenylalanine or tryptophan. The D gene is left open where the match is weak. Clone sizes are given selectively: once, few, many, or a class where the clone is expanded.

V: TRBV13; size: NA; length: 15; D: TRBD2; J: TRBJ2-7; CDR3: CASSLRTSGGWEQYF; DNA: TGTGCCAGCAGCCTCCGGACTAGCGGGGGGTGGGAGCAGTACTTC
V: TRBV29-1; size: NA; length: 11; D: NA; J: TRBJ2-7; CDR3: CSAGQSGEQYF; DNA: TGCAGCGCCGGACAGTCGGGCGAGCAGTACTTC
V: TRBV11-3; size: NA; length: 14; D: NA; J: TRBJ2-3; CDR3: CASSAGWSTDTQYF; DNA: TGTGCCAGCAGCGCAGGCTGGTCGACAGATACGCAGTATTTT
V: TRBV23-1; size: NA; length: 18; D: TRBD1; J: TRBJ1-5; CDR3: CASSTGQGGGISNQPQHF; DNA: TGCGCCAGCAGTACTGGACAGGGGGGCGGTATAAGCAATCAGCCCCAGCATTTT
V: TRBV5-1; size: NA; length: 19; D: TRBD1; J: TRBJ1-6; CDR3: CASSLGQASTYSYNSPLHF; DNA: TGCGCCAGCAGCCTGGGACAGGCATCGACTTACTCCTATAATTCACCCCTCCACTTT
V: TRBV7-7; size: NA; length: 14; D: NA; J: TRBJ2-5; CDR3: CASSSTGLRETQYF; DNA: TGTGCCAGCAGCTCAACAGGGCTCCGAGAGACCCAGTACTTC
V: TRBV7-9; size: NA; length: 15; D: TRBD1; J: TRBJ1-5; CDR3: CASSLDREGNQPQHF; DNA: TGTGCCAGCAGCTTGGACAGGGAGGGCAATCAGCCCCAGCATTTT
V: TRBV12-3/TRBV12-4; size: few; length: 12; D: TRBD1; J: TRBJ2-7; CDR3: CASSPDRYEQYF; DNA: TGTGCCAGCAGTCCGGACAGGTACGAGCAGTACTTC
V: TRBV9; size: NA; length: 15; D: TRBD1; J: TRBJ1-1; CDR3: CASSVQGQMNTEAFF; DNA: TGTGCCAGCAGCGTCCAGGGACAGATGAACACTGAAGCTTTCTTT
V: TRBV27; size: few; length: 15; D: NA; J: TRBJ2-2; CDR3: CASSLKPAPPGELFF; DNA: TGTGCCAGCAGTTTAAAGCCCGCGCCCCCCGGGGAGCTGTTTTTT
V: TRBV18; size: NA; length: 14; D: NA; J: TRBJ1-1; CDR3: CASSATLVQTEAFF; DNA: TGTGCCAGCTCAGCCACTTTGGTACAGACTGAAGCTTTCTTT
V: TRBV4-1; size: NA; length: 16; D: TRBD2; J: TRBJ2-3; CDR3: CASSQRPAGGTDTQYF; DNA: TGCGCCAGCAGCCAACGGCCAGCGGGGGGCACAGATACGCAGTATTTT
V: TRBV3-1/TRBV3-2; size: few; length: 15; D: NA; J: TRBJ2-1; CDR3: CASSQDEGHYNEQFF; DNA: TGTGCCAGCAGCCAAGATGAGGGACATTACAATGAGCAGTTCTTC
V: TRBV9; size: NA; length: 14; D: NA; J: TRBJ1-4; CDR3: CASSVPGPNEKLFF; DNA: TGTGCCAGCAGCGTCCCTGGGCCAAATGAAAAACTGTTTTTT
V: TRBV7-2; size: once; length: 16; D: TRBD2; J: TRBJ2-1; CDR3: CASSRTSGGAVNEQFF; DNA: TGTGCCAGCAGCAGGACTAGCGGGGGGGCTGTGAATGAGCAGTTCTTC
V: TRBV9; size: NA; length: 14; D: TRBD2; J: TRBJ2-7; CDR3: CASSESGGAREQYF; DNA: TGTGCCAGCAGCGAAAGCGGGGGGGCTAGAGAGCAGTACTTC
V: TRBV11-2; size: NA; length: 16; D: NA; J: TRBJ2-1; CDR3: CASTLGRGGPYNEQFF; DNA: TGTGCCAGCACCTTAGGGAGGGGGGGTCCCTACAATGAGCAGTTCTTC
V: TRBV11-2; size: once; length: 19; D: TRBD1; J: TRBJ1-3; CDR3: CASSPGQGARMLSGNTIYF; DNA: TGTGCCAGCAGCCCGGGACAGGGGGCGCGGATGCTATCTGGAAACACCATATATTTT
V: TRBV13; size: few; length: 13; D: NA; J: TRBJ2-7; CDR3: CASSSGASYEQYF; DNA: TGTGCCAGCAGCTCTGGGGCCTCCTACGAGCAGTACTTC
V: TRBV11-2; size: NA; length: 17; D: TRBD1; J: TRBJ2-1; CDR3: CASSSQLGQGSYNEQFF; DNA: TGTGCCAGCAGCTCGCAACTCGGACAGGGCTCCTACAATGAGCAGTTCTTC
V: TRBV4-3; size: NA; length: 14; D: NA; J: TRBJ2-7; CDR3: CASSQRQNSYEQYF; DNA: TGCGCCAGCAGCCAGAGACAGAACTCCTACGAGCAGTACTTC
V: TRBV18; size: NA; length: 16; D: TRBD1; J: TRBJ2-7; CDR3: CASSPSTDRIPYEQYF; DNA: TGTGCCAGCTCACCATCAACGGACAGGATTCCCTACGAGCAGTACTTC
V: TRBV6-2/TRBV6-3; size: NA; length: 15; D: TRBD2; J: TRBJ2-3; CDR3: CASSPGLADTDTQYF; DNA: TGTGCCAGCAGCCCGGGACTAGCGGACACAGATACGCAGTATTTT
V: TRBV2; size: NA; length: 14; D: NA; J: TRBJ1-1; CDR3: CASSDVGRGTEAFF; DNA: TGTGCCAGCAGTGATGTGGGCCGGGGAACTGAAGCTTTCTTT
V: TRBV5-4; size: NA; length: 17; D: TRBD2; J: TRBJ2-2; CDR3: CASSPATSGGAIGELFF; DNA: TGTGCCAGCAGCCCCGCGACTAGCGGGGGGGCGATCGGGGAGCTGTTTTTT
V: TRBV2; size: NA; length: 13; D: NA; J: TRBJ1-2; CDR3: CASRGEGLDGYTF; DNA: TGTGCCAGCAGAGGGGAGGGGTTGGATGGCTACACCTTC
V: TRBV6-5; size: NA; length: 15; D: NA; J: TRBJ2-7; CDR3: CASSYSSYLTYEQYF; DNA: TGTGCCAGCAGTTACTCGAGTTATCTAACCTACGAGCAGTACTTC
V: TRBV6-2/TRBV6-3; size: NA; length: 12; D: NA; J: TRBJ2-7; CDR3: CASSPQGYEQYF; DNA: TGTGCCAGCAGTCCCCAGGGGTACGAGCAGTACTTC
V: TRBV30; size: NA; length: 14; D: NA; J: TRBJ1-1; CDR3: CAWGSTPEYSEAFF; DNA: TGTGCCTGGGGCAGTACACCGGAGTACTCTGAAGCTTTCTTT